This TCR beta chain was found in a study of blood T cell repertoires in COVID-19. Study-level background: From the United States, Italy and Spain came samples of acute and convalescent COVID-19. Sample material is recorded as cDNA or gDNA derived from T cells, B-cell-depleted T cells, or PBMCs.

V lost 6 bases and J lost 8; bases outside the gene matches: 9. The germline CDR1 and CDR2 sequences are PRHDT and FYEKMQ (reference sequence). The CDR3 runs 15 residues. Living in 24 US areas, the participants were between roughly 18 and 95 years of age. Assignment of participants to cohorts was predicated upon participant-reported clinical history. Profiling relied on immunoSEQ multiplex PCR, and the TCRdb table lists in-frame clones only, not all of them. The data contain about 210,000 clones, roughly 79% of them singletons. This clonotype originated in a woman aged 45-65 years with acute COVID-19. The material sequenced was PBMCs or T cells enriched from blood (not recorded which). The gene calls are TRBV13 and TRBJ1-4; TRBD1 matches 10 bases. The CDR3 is CASRRQGAVGEKLFF. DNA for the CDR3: TGTGCCAGCAGGAGACAGGGGGCCGTGGGGGAAAAACTGTTTTTT.